This T cell receptor (beta chain) came from a study of cytomegalovirus exposure and HLA in healthy donors. Study findings and constraints: In a later analysis, a missense DCLRE1C variant was linked to TCR beta V- and J-gene trimming. Presence/absence analyses took donor sequencing depth as roughly uniform.

The CDR3 is made up of 13 amino acids. Germline V gives CDR1 MNHEY, CDR2 SVGAGI. V lost 8 bases to trimming and J lost 2 bases; unmatched junction nucleotides: 4. This clone was seen a few times. Its matching antigen is unknown. 13 Jbeta primers and 60 Vbeta primers were used for the PCR. Sequenced by immunoSEQ multiplex PCR; TCRdb stores in-frame clones only, minus some. Of about 160,000 clones listed, around 77% are singletons. Source material: PBMCs. This sequence originates from a man younger than 45 in good health and CMV-seropositive. The chain is built from TRBV6-5 and TRBJ2-3; 7 nucleotides line up with TRBD2. CDR3: CASGGENTDTQYF. CDR3 coding DNA: TGTGCCAGCGGGGGGGAGAACACAGATACGCAGTATTTT.